The rows below give T cell receptor beta chains drawn from one sample of a study of vaccination and CD4 T cells after COVID-19. TCRdb ran MiXCR on the PCR reads and lists one entry per CDR3 protein. In the table there are about 11,000 distinct CDR3 sequences, 50% to 55% of which are singletons. These TCRs' antigens remain unknown. The specimen was CD4+ T cells from blood, cultured in vitro. The source is a human donor who had recovered from COVID-19. Both conserved end residues are part of each CDR3. Fields, in order: clone size, D gene, J gene, V gene, CDR3 protein, CDR3 DNA. The D gene is left open where the match is weak. The size of a clone is reported for some rows only, either as once, few or many, or as a class for expanded clones.

clone size: NA; D gene: NA; J gene: TRBJ2-7; V gene: TRBV27; CDR3 protein: CASSRAVSRYEQYF; CDR3 DNA: TGTGCCAGCAGTCGGGCAGTGTCAAGGTACGAGCAGTACTTC
clone size: few; D gene: NA; J gene: TRBJ1-2; V gene: TRBV27; CDR3 protein: CASSPSTGRANYGYTF; CDR3 DNA: TGTGCCAGCAGTCCGTCGACAGGCCGAGCTAACTATGGCTACACCTTC
clone size: NA; D gene: TRBD2; J gene: TRBJ2-4; V gene: TRBV14; CDR3 protein: CASSQIGLADGKNIQYF; CDR3 DNA: TGTGCCAGCAGCCAGATCGGACTAGCGGACGGCAAAAACATTCAGTACTTC
clone size: NA; D gene: TRBD1; J gene: TRBJ2-7; V gene: TRBV6-2/TRBV6-3; CDR3 protein: CASSNTGDEQYF; CDR3 DNA: TGTGCCAGCAGTAACACAGGGGACGAGCAGTACTTC
clone size: NA; D gene: TRBD1; J gene: TRBJ2-7; V gene: TRBV18; CDR3 protein: CASSGQGAKEQYF; CDR3 DNA: TGTGCCAGCTCAGGACAGGGGGCAAAAGAGCAGTACTTC
clone size: NA; D gene: TRBD2; J gene: TRBJ2-1; V gene: TRBV20-1; CDR3 protein: CSSPYGSGRGNEQFF; CDR3 DNA: TGCAGTTCTCCTTATGGGAGCGGGAGAGGTAATGAGCAGTTCTTC
clone size: NA; D gene: NA; J gene: TRBJ2-7; V gene: TRBV2; CDR3 protein: CASSEPTGGAGNEQYF; CDR3 DNA: TGTGCCAGCAGTGAGCCTACTGGCGGAGCTGGGAACGAGCAGTACTTC
clone size: NA; D gene: NA; J gene: TRBJ1-2; V gene: TRBV6-5; CDR3 protein: CASSYTANYGYTF; CDR3 DNA: TGTGCCAGCAGTTACACAGCTAACTATGGCTACACCTTC
clone size: few; D gene: NA; J gene: TRBJ1-2; V gene: TRBV27; CDR3 protein: CASSSRSGRNYGYTF; CDR3 DNA: TGTGCCAGCAGTTCTCGATCGGGACGGAACTATGGCTACACCTTC
clone size: NA; D gene: TRBD2; J gene: TRBJ2-7; V gene: TRBV20-1; CDR3 protein: CSARGLAIVSSYEQYF; CDR3 DNA: TGCAGTGCTAGAGGACTAGCGATCGTTAGCTCCTACGAGCAGTACTTC
clone size: once; D gene: NA; J gene: TRBJ1-2; V gene: TRBV14; CDR3 protein: CAREGYGYTF; CDR3 DNA: TGTGCCAGAGAAGGTTATGGCTACACCTTC
clone size: few; D gene: NA; J gene: TRBJ2-6; V gene: TRBV6-1; CDR3 protein: CASSLRPLSGANVLTF; CDR3 DNA: TGTGCCAGCAGCCTCAGACCCCTCTCTGGGGCCAACGTCCTGACTTTC
clone size: NA; D gene: TRBD1; J gene: TRBJ2-7; V gene: TRBV9; CDR3 protein: CASSVASGTAYEQYF; CDR3 DNA: TGTGCCAGCAGCGTAGCTTCCGGGACAGCCTACGAGCAGTACTTC
clone size: NA; D gene: TRBD2; J gene: TRBJ2-5; V gene: TRBV5-1; CDR3 protein: CASSPTSGRETQYF; CDR3 DNA: TGCGCCAGCAGCCCGACTAGCGGGAGAGAGACCCAGTACTTC